Shown below are 20 T cell receptor beta chains from a single sample sequenced in a study of Graves' ophthalmopathy and Graves' hyperthyroidism. Investigators amplified TCR beta CDR3 regions from RNA transcripts. Second-round multiplex PCR came after first-round RT-PCR with HTBI primers. TCRdb fed the multiplex PCR reads into MiXCR, producing one record per CDR3 protein. Counted here are about 1.2 million distinct CDR3 sequences, 36% occurring once; the ten biggest clones make up roughly 10%. The sample was peripheral blood or thyroid tissue (not recorded which). The source of these receptors is an adult man with Graves' hyperthyroidism.

This clonotype came up many times. The J gene is TRBJ2-5, the V gene TRBV29-1; TRBD2 agrees at 7 bases. Germline assignment: CDR1 SQVTM and CDR2 ANQGSEA. The CDR3 is made up of 14 amino acids. Germline trimming cut 7 bases from V and 5 bases from J; bases unmatched to any gene: 13. The CDR3 protein is CSGDAGASGETQYF. The CDR3 region has the DNA TGCAGCGGGGACGCGGGAGCCTCCGGTGAGACCCAGTACTTC. The full variable domain, in which reference TRBV29-1 and TRBJ2-5 provide the parts outside the CDR3, is SAVISQKPSRDICQRGTSLTIQCQVDSQVTMMFWYRQQPGQSLTLIATANQGSEATYESGFVIDKFPISRPNLTFSTLTVSNMSPEDSSIYLCSGDAGASGETQYFGPGTRLLVL.

This clonotype came up once. V gene TRBV5-6 combines with J gene TRBJ2-5, with 8 positions matching TRBD2. This CDR3 has 17 amino acids. V trimming: 2 bases; J trimming: 2 bases; junction bases outside the gene matches: 11. Germline V gives CDR1 SGHDT, CDR2 YYEEEE. CDR3 region: CASSFYGGGNRQETQYF. The CDR3, as DNA: TGTGCCAGCAGCTTTTACGGGGGGGGAAATAGGCAAGAGACCCAGTACTTC.

As regards this clonotype: A junction end diverges from the germline sequence, so it may reflect a read error. The chain carries TRBV7-3 and TRBJ1-1, with D unresolved. The V gene's germline CDR1 is SGHTA and CDR2 FQGTGA. CDR3 size: 13 residues. The CDR3 bases are TGCGCCAGCAGCCAAGGGAGTCCCACTGAAGCTTTCTTT. Its protein is CASSQGSPTEAFF. Drawing the rest from reference TRBV7-3 and TRBJ1-1, the complete variable domain is GAGVSQTPSNKVTEKGKYVELRCDPISGHTALYWYRQSLGQGPEFLIYFQGTGAADDSGLPNDRFFAVRPEGSVSTLKIQRTERGDSAVYLCASSQGSPTEAFFGQGTRLTVV.

The chain is built from TRBV10-3 and TRBJ1-1, with a possible D match to TRBD1 (5 bases). Trimming removed 4 bases from V and 5 bases from J, with 11 bases in between. There are 13 residues in the CDR3. Germline V gene sequence: CDR1 ENHRY, CDR2 SYGVKD. The CDR3: CAISGGGPTEAFF. The CDR3 DNA follows: TGTGCCATCAGTGGGGGGGGTCCAACTGAAGCTTTCTTT.

The V and J genes are TRBV6-2 or TRBV6-3 and TRBJ1-5; tentatively, D is TRBD1 (6 bases). The germline V and J ends were trimmed by 2 bases and 2 bases, with 16 bases remaining between them. The CDR3 length is 17 residues. Looked up from germline, CDR1 is MNHEY and CDR2 is SVGEGT. The CDR3 nucleotides are TGTGCCAGCAGTTACCTAGGCGGGGGCGCGGGCAATCAGCCCCAGCATTTT. Its protein product is CASSYLGGGAGNQPQHF.

This rearrangement joins TRBV5-1 to TRBJ1-1; D remains ambiguous. Germline CDR1 reads SGHRS; CDR2 reads YFSETQ. The germline V and J ends were trimmed by 4 bases and 5 bases, with 15 bases remaining between them. The CDR3 runs to 14 residues. The CDR3 sequence: CASSALVGDTEAFF. CDR3 in DNA: TGCGCCAGCAGCGCCCTAGTCGGGGATACTGAAGCTTTCTTT.

Remarks on this clonotype: Being one base from a much bigger clone, this may be a read error. The rearrangement links TRBV7-7 to TRBJ1-5; maybe TRBD1 (5 bases). The CDR3 covers 13 residues. From germline, CDR1 is SSHAT and CDR2 FNYEAQ (reference sequence). In nucleotides, the CDR3 is TGTGCCGGCAGCGCAGGGCCCTATCAGCCCCAGCATTTT. This gives the protein CAGSAGPYQPQHF.

This clonotype was seen repeatedly, ten times or more. This rearrangement joins TRBV7-2 to TRBJ2-5; D may be TRBD2 (6 bases). Germline CDR1 is SGHTA and CDR2 is FQGNSA. V lost 3 bases and J 5 bases, leaving 13 bases between the germline ends. There are 14 residues in the CDR3. CDR3 amino acids: CASSLGRSEETQYF. As DNA, the CDR3 is TGTGCCAGCAGCTTGGGGAGGTCAGAGGAGACCCAGTACTTC.

The V and J genes are TRBV19 and TRBJ1-6; 8 bases are a match to TRBD1. The CDR3 spans 14 residues. Germline V gene lookup returns CDR1 LNHDA and CDR2 SQIVND (reference sequence). After removal of 1 base from V and 10 bases from J, the junction contained 3 bases not matched to a gene. The CDR3, as DNA: TGTGCCAGTAGTATAGGAGGGGACAGGTCACCCCTCCACTTT. Protein sequence: CASSIGGDRSPLHF. The full variable domain, with the rest looked up from reference TRBV19 and TRBJ1-6, is DGGITQSPKYLFRKEGQNVTLSCEQNLNHDAMYWYRQDPGQGLRLIYYSQIVNDFQKGDIAEGYSVSREKKESFPLTVTSAQKNPTAFYLCASSIGGDRSPLHFGNGTRLTVT.

The V gene is TRBV7-3, the J gene TRBJ2-6; TRBD1 might be the D (6 bases). The CDR3 is 16 amino acids. Germline loops: CDR1 SGHTA, CDR2 FQGTGA. V lost 2 bases and J lost 4, with 12 bases in between. The CDR3 DNA reads TGTGCCAGCAGCTTATATCAGGGGACCGGGGCCAACGTCCTGACTTTC. Its protein is CASSLYQGTGANVLTF.

As to this clonotype: Just one base apart from a much larger clone, this may be a read error. The chain joins TRBV20-1 to TRBJ1-4; D not certain. This CDR3 region has 14 residues. CDR1 DFQATT and CDR2 SNEGSKA come from the germline V gene (reference sequence). CDR3: CSARGTRANEELFF. In nucleotides, the CDR3 is TGCAGTGCTAGAGGCACGAGGGCTAATGAAGAACTGTTTTTT.

The rearrangement uses TRBV24-1 and TRBJ1-5; 7 nucleotides agree with TRBD1. The V gene's germline CDR1 is KGHDR and CDR2 SFDVKD. The CDR3 is made up of 14 amino acids. Written as DNA, the CDR3 is TGTGCTACCGGGACAGTTAGGAGCAATCAGCCCCAGCATTTT. It translates to CATGTVRSNQPQHF.

The CDR3 reads CASSLFAGLAGVPTGELFF. The CDR3 nucleotides read TGTGCCAGTAGTCTATTTGCGGGACTAGCGGGAGTACCCACCGGGGAGCTGTTTTTT. The chain employs TRBV19 and TRBJ2-2; 14 nucleotides align to TRBD2. Germline loops: CDR1 LNHDA, CDR2 SQIVND (reference sequence). Losses at the gene ends were 5 bases for V and 4 bases for J; bases not matched to a gene: 12. The CDR3 has 19 residues.

Only a few counts were recorded for this clonotype. The rearrangement uses TRBV20-1 and TRBJ2-7; 8 bases align to TRBD2. This CDR3 has 16 residues. Trimming took 3 bases from V and 2 from J; bases not matched to a gene: 12. CDR1 is DFQATT and CDR2 is SNEGSKA in the germline V gene (reference sequence). The CDR3 here is CSARKSPAGVPYEQYF. DNA of the CDR3: TGCAGTGCTAGGAAATCGCCAGCGGGAGTCCCCTACGAGCAGTACTTC.

There are many counts of this clonotype. The J gene is TRBJ1-5, the V gene TRBV10-3; 8 bases are shared with TRBD1. Germline trimming cut 0 bases from V and 4 bases from J; bases unmatched to any gene: 8. Germline lookup yields CDR1 ENHRY and CDR2 SYGVKD. There are 17 residues in the CDR3. CDR3 loop: CAISESIRTGGNQPQHF. Written as DNA, the CDR3 is TGTGCCATCAGTGAGTCGATCCGCACAGGGGGAAATCAGCCCCAGCATTTT.

Ten or more counts support this clonotype. The gene calls are TRBV2 and TRBJ1-2; D not certain. Between the trimmed V and J ends, which lost 7 bases and 4 bases, there was a span of 7 bases. Germline V gene sequence: CDR1 SNHLY, CDR2 FYNNEI. The CDR3 has 11 amino acids. The CDR3 region has the DNA TGTGCCAGCAAGGGTCCCTATGGCTACACCTTC. The encoded protein is CASKGPYGYTF. The full variable domain, completed using reference TRBV2 and TRBJ1-2, is EPEVTQTPSHQVTQMGQEVILRCVPISNHLYFYWYRQILGQKVEFLVSFYNNEISEKSEIFDDQFSVERPDGSNFTLKIRSTKLEDSAMYFCASKGPYGYTFGSGTRLTVV.

V gene TRBV7-2 combines with J gene TRBJ2-2, with D possibly being TRBD1 (6 bases). The CDR3 covers 14 residues. Trimming cost V 8 bases and J 0 bases, with 10 bases left between them. Per germline, CDR1 SGHTA and CDR2 FQGNSA. The CDR3 sequence: CASEQGTNTGELFF. DNA for the CDR3: TGTGCCAGCGAACAGGGTACGAACACCGGGGAGCTGTTTTTT.

The table lists this clonotype with many counts. This sequence joins TRBV29-1 and TRBJ1-5; weak D call: TRBD1 (6 bases). Germline CDR1 is SQVTM and CDR2 is ANQGSEA. CDR3 length equals 12 residues. Trimming cost V 4 bases and J 6 bases, with 10 bases left between them. In DNA form, the CDR3 reads TGCAGCGTTGGGGGGCTCGGTCAGCCCCAGCATTTT. This gives the protein CSVGGLGQPQHF.

This clonotype was recorded many times. This chain links TRBV12-3 or TRBV12-4 with TRBJ1-2; tentatively, D is TRBD1 (6 bases). The CDR3 contains 16 residues. Trimming cost V 0 bases and J 4 bases, with 15 bases left between them. CDR3 region: CASSLAQTGSIYGYTF. The CDR3 nucleotides are TGTGCCAGCAGTTTAGCGCAAACAGGGAGTATCTATGGCTACACCTTC.

As regards this clonotype: The junction departs from germline at one end; a sequencing error may be responsible. The chain combines TRBV10-3 with TRBJ2-7; D not resolved. The CDR3 contains 14 residues. Germline V gene lookup returns CDR1 ENHRY and CDR2 SYGVKD. CDR3 in DNA: TGTGCCAGCAGTGAAGTAGGGTCTACCTACGAGCAGTACTTC. It translates to CASSEVGSTYEQYF.